This T cell receptor (beta chain) originates from a study of lymphopenia after photon versus proton radiotherapy. Of note for this clone: The antigen remains undetermined.

Overall study findings and caveats: Photon-treated patients lost naive T cells and TCR diversity; proton-treated stayed stable. After lymphocyte nadir, photon-treated repertoires showed oligoclonal expansion, especially CD8+ Temra. In patients who died, overall survival fell as post-nadir TCR diversity dropped more.

Only in-frame clones appear in the TCRdb table, and some are missing; sequencing was by immunoSEQ multiplex PCR. The sample lists around 70,000 clones; just under 95% were seen once. This CDR3 has 14 amino acids. Germline V lookup: CDR1 SGHRS, CDR2 YFSETQ. The sample here was peripheral blood, taken from a patient treated with photon-based radiotherapy. The genes are TRBV5-1 and TRBJ2-5, with D tentatively TRBD1 or TRBD2 (6 bases each). The DNA end is more similar to TRBJ2-7, so the J call may be wrong. This sequence was found in a woman aged 40 to 49 with cholangiocarcinoma. The DNA of the CDR3 is TGCGCCAGCAGCGCCCTCGGGGGCATCTACGAGCAGTACTTC. Amino acids: CASSALGGIYEQYF.